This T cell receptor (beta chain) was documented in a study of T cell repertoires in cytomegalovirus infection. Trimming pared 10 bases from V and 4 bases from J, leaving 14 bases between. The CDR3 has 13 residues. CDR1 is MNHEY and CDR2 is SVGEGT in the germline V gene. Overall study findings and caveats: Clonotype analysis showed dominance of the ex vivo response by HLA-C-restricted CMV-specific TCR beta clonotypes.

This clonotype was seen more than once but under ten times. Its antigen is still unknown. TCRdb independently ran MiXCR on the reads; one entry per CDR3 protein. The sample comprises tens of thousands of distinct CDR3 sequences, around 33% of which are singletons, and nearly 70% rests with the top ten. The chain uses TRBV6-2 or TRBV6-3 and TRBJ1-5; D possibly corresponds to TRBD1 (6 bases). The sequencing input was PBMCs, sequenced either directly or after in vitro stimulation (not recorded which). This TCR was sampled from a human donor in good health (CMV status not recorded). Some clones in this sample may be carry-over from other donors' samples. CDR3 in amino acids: CAIRIGGNQPQHF. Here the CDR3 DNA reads TGTGCCATACGAATAGGGGGGAATCAGCCCCAGCATTTT.